This T cell receptor (beta chain) was obtained from a study of T cells in Graves' hyperthyroidism and ophthalmopathy. TCR beta CDR3 regions were amplified from RNA transcripts. When the TCR CDR3 underwent first-round RT-PCR, the HTBI primer set was used. TCRdb processed the multiplex PCR reads anew with MiXCR; each CDR3 protein has one entry. The sample contains some 550,000 distinct CDR3 sequences, less than 25% of which appear only once. Sequencing was done on a sample of blood. This TCR came from a man aged 18-30 years with Graves' hyperthyroidism.

Written as DNA, the CDR3 is TGTGCCAGCAGTGAAGCCCCCGGCAGGGGACGTAACTATGGCTACACCTTC. Translating gives CASSEAPGRGRNYGYTF. V is TRBV6-1 and J is TRBJ1-2, with D maybe TRBD1 (6 bases). The CDR3 has 17 amino acids. The germline V gene has CDR1 MNHNS and CDR2 SASEGT. V lost 0 bases, J lost 1 base, and 15 bases lay in between.